The clone carrying this T cell receptor beta chain came up many times. As yet, its antigen is unknown. This sample was taken from a study of Graves' ophthalmopathy and Graves' hyperthyroidism. Study-level results: Most thyroid clonotypes expanded beyond 0.001 frequency were also found in blood.

Donors with ophthalmopathy: moderate-to-severe activity, CAS ≥3, NOSPECS ≥4, duration under 3 months. This CDR3 is built from 15 residues. CDR1 is DFQATT and CDR2 is SNEGSKA in the germline V gene (reference sequence). Trimming at V came to 3 bases and at J to 5 bases, leaving 9 bases not matched to a gene. Amplification from RNA transcripts yielded the TCR beta CDR3 regions. An initial RT-PCR round employing HTBI primers preceded a second-round multiplex PCR. TCRdb reprocessed the multiplex PCR reads with MiXCR, giving one entry per CDR3 protein. The data contain hundreds of thousands of distinct CDR3 sequences, about 15% of them singletons.

The source of this sequence is a woman aged 25 to 45 with Graves' ophthalmopathy. The chain combines TRBV20-1 with TRBJ2-5, with TRBD2 identical over 10 bases. Sequenced material: blood. The CDR3 sequence: CSARFTSGIIETQYF. The CDR3 DNA is TGCAGTGCTAGGTTCACTAGCGGGATTATCGAGACCCAGTACTTC.